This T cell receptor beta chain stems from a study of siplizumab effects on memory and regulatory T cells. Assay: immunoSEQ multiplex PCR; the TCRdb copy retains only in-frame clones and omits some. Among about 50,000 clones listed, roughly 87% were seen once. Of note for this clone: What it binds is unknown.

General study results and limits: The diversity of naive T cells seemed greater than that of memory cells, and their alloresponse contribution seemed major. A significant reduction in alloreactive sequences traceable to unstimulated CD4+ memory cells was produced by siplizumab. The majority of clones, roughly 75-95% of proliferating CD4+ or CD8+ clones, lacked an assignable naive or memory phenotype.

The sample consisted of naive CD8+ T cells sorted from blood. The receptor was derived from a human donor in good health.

This CDR3 reads CASSYLQEAFF. In nucleotides, the CDR3 is TGTGCCAGCAGTTACTTGCAGGAAGCTTTCTTT. The chain joins TRBV6-5 to TRBJ1-1; unclear D gene. CDR3 length equals 11 residues. In germline, CDR1 is MNHEY, CDR2 SVGAGI. V was pared by 1 base and J by 8 bases, with 5 bases between.